Listed here are 10 T cell receptor beta chains from one sample, sequenced in a study of T cells in localized non-small cell lung cancer. The table came from immunoSEQ multiplex PCR; TCRdb's copy has only in-frame clones and leaves some out. The profile covers 30,000 or so clones, with 80% to 95% appearing a single time and roughly 31% taken by the ten largest. Sample: peripheral blood, taken before any cancer treatment. The source is a female donor older than 55 with stage I lung adenocarcinoma.

The chain has TRBV9 and TRBJ2-1, with TRBD2 matching 7 bases. The CDR3 totals 15 residues. The V segment lost 4 bases and the J segment 3 bases; nucleotides outside the gene matches: 7. Germline V gene data show CDR1 as SGDLS and CDR2 as YYNGEE. In DNA, the CDR3 is TGTGCCAGCAGCCCCAGCGGGGACCTCTACAATGAGCAGTTCTTC. It codes for CASSPSGDLYNEQFF.

The J gene is TRBJ2-3, the V gene TRBV29-1; 8 bases match TRBD2. Trimming took 5 bases from V and 5 from J; bases not matched to a gene: 6. Germline V lookup: CDR1 SQVTM, CDR2 ANQGSEA. This CDR3 region has 13 residues. The CDR3 DNA reads TGCAGCGTTAGGGACCTAGCGGGAGATACGCAGTATTTT. Protein product: CSVRDLAGDTQYF.

In DNA, the CDR3 is TGTGCCAGCAGCTTAGCGGGGGACAGCAATCAGCCCCAGCATTTT. It is translated as CASSLAGDSNQPQHF. The chain uses TRBV7-2 and TRBJ1-5, with D tentatively TRBD1 (5 bases). The CDR3 loop spans 15 amino acids. The germline CDR1 and CDR2 sequences are SGHTA and FQGNSA. V lost 0 bases to trimming and J lost 1 base, with 7 bases between them.

V gene TRBV5-1 combines with J gene TRBJ1-4, with 9 bases aligning to TRBD1. Losses at the gene ends were 4 bases for V and 5 bases for J; bases not matched to a gene: 9. The germline gives CDR1 SGHRS, CDR2 YFSETQ. This CDR3 region has 16 residues. The CDR3 nucleotides are TGCGCCAGCAGCCCGGCGACCGGGACAGGGAATGAAAAACTGTTTTTT. Its translation: CASSPATGTGNEKLFF.

V gene TRBV6-5 combines with J gene TRBJ1-2; D uncertain. CDR3 size: 14 residues. Germline-derived CDR1 and CDR2 are MNHEY and SVGAGI. Between the trimmed V and J ends, which lost 4 bases and 4 bases, there was a span of 13 bases. The CDR3 spells CASSSTRHFYGYTF. In DNA form, the CDR3 reads TGTGCCAGCAGTTCTACCCGTCACTTCTATGGCTACACCTTC.

V gene TRBV30 combines with J gene TRBJ1-5; 9 bases align to TRBD1. Trimming cost V 6 bases and J 3 bases; bases outside gene matches: 6. This CDR3 spans 14 amino acids. Germline CDR1 GTSNPN, CDR2 SVGIG (reference sequence). CDR3 in amino acids: CACRGQGYNQPQHF. For the CDR3, the DNA is TGTGCCTGCAGAGGACAGGGGTACAATCAGCCCCAGCATTTT.

V is TRBV25-1 and J is TRBJ2-5; 8 bases map to TRBD1. The CDR3 is made up of 14 amino acids. Germline CDR1 is MGHDK and CDR2 is SYGVNS. The ends lost 6 bases at V and 7 bases at J; junction bases unmatched: 10. CDR3 nucleotide sequence: TGTGCCAGCAGCGAGGTAACAGGGGGTGTGACCCAGTACTTC. This gives the protein CASSEVTGGVTQYF.

This clone was picked up one time. The J gene is TRBJ2-7, the V gene TRBV4-1, with D perhaps matching TRBD2 (7 bases). Trimming left V 3 bases short and J 4 bases short, with 22 bases between. From germline, CDR1 is MGHRA and CDR2 YSYEKL. The CDR3 contains 17 residues. The CDR3 loop is CASSQFPRGRGIYEQYF. CDR3 coding DNA: TGCGCCAGCAGCCAGTTTCCCCGGGGGCGGGGGATTTACGAGCAGTACTTC.

This chain uses TRBV5-8 with TRBJ1-5; the D is unclear. From germline, CDR1 is SGHTS and CDR2 YDEGEE. Trimming took off 0 bases at V and 3 bases at J, with 10 bases between the two ends. The CDR3 loop spans 15 amino acids. CDR3 residues: CASSLAHGSNQPQHF. CDR3 nucleotide sequence: TGTGCCAGCAGCTTGGCTCACGGTTCCAATCAGCCCCAGCATTTT.

The chain combines TRBV5-4 with TRBJ1-6; D is uncertain. This CDR3 spans 17 amino acids. Germline CDR1 and CDR2: SGHNT and YYREEE (reference sequence). V was trimmed by 4 bases and J by 0 bases, leaving 14 bases between them. The CDR3: CASSPRTVSSYNSPLHF. CDR3 DNA sequence: TGTGCCAGCAGCCCCCGAACGGTAAGCTCCTATAATTCACCCCTCCACTTT.